This T cell receptor (beta chain) was recovered during a study of technical replicates of blood from a few donors. TCRdb's copy holds only in-frame clones and misses some; the assay was immunoSEQ multiplex PCR. This sample has tens of thousands of clones, with 86% found just once. Trimming at V came to 3 bases and at J to 0 bases, leaving 3 bases not matched to a gene. The CDR3 has 17 residues. The germline V gene has CDR1 LGHNA and CDR2 YSLEER. This clonotype was obtained from a human donor in good health. Some clones in this sample may be carry-over from other donors' samples. Input material: PBMCs. The V and J genes are TRBV4-3 and TRBJ2-6; 9 bases align to TRBD1. In DNA form, the CDR3 reads TGCGCCAGCAGCCAGGACAGGGGTAACTCTGGGGCCAACGTCCTGACTTTC. It is translated as CASSQDRGNSGANVLTF.